The entry below gives a single T cell receptor (beta chain) sequence along with its context. How the authors handled the data: Reference gene primers were amplified, and this amplification served to estimate nucleated cell counts. The method was immunoSEQ multiplex PCR; TCRdb's version includes in-frame clones alone and lacks a portion of them. V and J calls and clone size follow that table, whereas D and trimming were derived from the DNA. The data contain tens of thousands of clones, 75% to 95% of them singletons. There are 16 residues in the CDR3. Germline V gives CDR1 MDHEN, CDR2 SYDVKM. The V end was cut by 3 bases, the J end by 1 base, with 13 bases between. The sample originates from a study of blood T cell repertoires in COVID-19. Looking at the study overall: The samples span acute and convalescent COVID-19 from the United States, Italy and Spain.

The specimen sequenced was peripheral blood. This chain uses TRBV28 with TRBJ1-5; a possible D gene is TRBD1 (5 bases). This receptor was obtained from a human donor with active COVID-19. The donor label of this sample is uncertain. CDR3 nucleotide sequence: TGTGCCAGCAGTTTGGAGGGACCCATCAGCAATCAGCCCCAGCATTTT. This codes for CASSLEGPISNQPQHF.